The next 8 T cell receptor beta chains were all read from a single sample in a study of T cell responses to AZD1222 COVID-19 vaccine (dated by TCRdb to about 2021). The library was obtained by the immunoSEQ multiplex PCR assay. TCRdb took this table from immuneACCESS and kept in-frame rearrangements with V and J called. Such tables lack part of the clones; where checked against another copy, unresolved V genes explain under half of the gap, and the rest is unexplained. This sample lists over 100,000 clones; around 89% were detected once. Under 4.5% of the sample goes to the ten largest clones. The time point label corresponds to: baseline before first vaccination. Source: peripheral blood, taken on day 0 of AZD1222 vaccination. Receptors were obtained from an adult in good health.

V and J are TRBV13 and TRBJ1-2, with 9 positions matching TRBD1. This CDR3 region has 14 residues. The trim removed 4 bases at V and 4 bases at J, leaving 4 bases unmatched. Germline V gene sequence: CDR1 PRHDT, CDR2 FYEKMQ (reference sequence). This CDR3 reads CASSSGQGFYGYTF. The CDR3 bases are TGTGCCAGCAGCTCCGGACAGGGGTTCTATGGCTACACCTTC.

The rearrangement links TRBV10-3 to TRBJ1-1, with 9 bases that match TRBD1. Germline CDR1 reads ENHRY; CDR2 reads SYGVKD. With V trimmed by 6 bases and J by 2 bases, 4 bases remained unmatched. CDR3 length: 14 residues. The CDR3 reads CAISPGQGNTEAFF. DNA for the CDR3: TGTGCCATCAGCCCGGGACAGGGAAACACTGAAGCTTTCTTT.

The rearrangement joins TRBV2 to TRBJ1-1; D unresolved. V was cut by 7 bases and J by 0 bases, with 9 bases left in between. Germline V CDR1 and CDR2: SNHLY, FYNNEI. The CDR3 runs 13 residues. The CDR3 reads CASTRRVNTEAFF. CDR3 nucleotides: TGTGCCAGCACCAGACGGGTGAACACTGAAGCTTTCTTT.

This chain links TRBV6-5 with TRBJ1-2; a weak D match, TRBD1 (6 bases). This CDR3 comprises 14 residues. Between the trimmed V and J ends, which lost 10 bases and 7 bases, there was a span of 22 bases. Germline V gene sequence: CDR1 MNHEY, CDR2 SVGAGI. CDR3 sequence reads: CATLRPQGALGYTF. CDR3 coding DNA: TGTGCCACCCTTAGACCACAGGGAGCGCTTGGCTACACCTTC.

The chain is built from TRBV18 and TRBJ1-4; D is unresolved. Germline lookup yields CDR1 KGHSH and CDR2 LQKENI. V lost 2 bases to trimming and J lost 1 base, with 8 bases between them. This CDR3 has 15 amino acids. The CDR3 is CASSPRSQTNEKLFF. The CDR3, as DNA: TGTGCCAGCTCACCAAGGTCTCAAACTAATGAAAAACTGTTTTTT.

This clone came up many times. The V gene is TRBV5-1, the J gene TRBJ1-3; TRBD1 matches 7 bases. Trimming at V came to 4 bases and at J to 3 bases, leaving 4 bases not matched to a gene. Looked up from germline, CDR1 is SGHRS and CDR2 is YFSETQ. The CDR3 runs 14 residues. The CDR3 loop is CASSRTGVGNTIYF. For the CDR3, the DNA is TGCGCCAGCAGCCGTACAGGGGTTGGAAACACCATATATTTT.

The chain couples TRBV12-3 or TRBV12-4 to TRBJ1-1; D not resolved. The V end lost 3 bases, the J end lost 4 bases, and 9 bases lay between the germline ends. The CDR3 spans 13 residues. The CDR3 sequence: CASSLFVGTEAFF. In DNA, the CDR3 is TGTGCCAGCAGTTTGTTCGTCGGCACTGAAGCTTTCTTT.

The chain combines TRBV5-1 with TRBJ1-2, with 10 bases matching TRBD1. V was pared by 0 bases and J by 6 bases, with 8 bases of the junction left unmatched. CDR3 length equals 16 residues. Germline V gives CDR1 SGHRS, CDR2 YFSETQ. The CDR3 coding sequence is TGCGCCAGCAGCTTGGAACTCCGGGACAGGGGTAATGGCTACACCTTC. Its translation is CASSLELRDRGNGYTF.